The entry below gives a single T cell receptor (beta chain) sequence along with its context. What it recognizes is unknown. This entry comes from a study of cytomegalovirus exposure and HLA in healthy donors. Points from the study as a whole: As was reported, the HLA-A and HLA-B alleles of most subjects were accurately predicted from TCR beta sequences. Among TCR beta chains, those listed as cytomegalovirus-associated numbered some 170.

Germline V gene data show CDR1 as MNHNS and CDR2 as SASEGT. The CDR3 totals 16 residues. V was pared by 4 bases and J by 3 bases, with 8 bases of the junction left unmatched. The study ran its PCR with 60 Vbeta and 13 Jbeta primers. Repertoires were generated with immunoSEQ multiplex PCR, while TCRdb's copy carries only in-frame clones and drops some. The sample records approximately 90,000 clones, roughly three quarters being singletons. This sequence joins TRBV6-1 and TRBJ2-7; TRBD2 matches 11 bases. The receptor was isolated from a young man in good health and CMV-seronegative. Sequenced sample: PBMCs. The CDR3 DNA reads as TGTGCCAGCAGTGCCCAGCGACTAGCGGGACACTACGAGCAGTACTTC. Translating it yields CASSAQRLAGHYEQYF.